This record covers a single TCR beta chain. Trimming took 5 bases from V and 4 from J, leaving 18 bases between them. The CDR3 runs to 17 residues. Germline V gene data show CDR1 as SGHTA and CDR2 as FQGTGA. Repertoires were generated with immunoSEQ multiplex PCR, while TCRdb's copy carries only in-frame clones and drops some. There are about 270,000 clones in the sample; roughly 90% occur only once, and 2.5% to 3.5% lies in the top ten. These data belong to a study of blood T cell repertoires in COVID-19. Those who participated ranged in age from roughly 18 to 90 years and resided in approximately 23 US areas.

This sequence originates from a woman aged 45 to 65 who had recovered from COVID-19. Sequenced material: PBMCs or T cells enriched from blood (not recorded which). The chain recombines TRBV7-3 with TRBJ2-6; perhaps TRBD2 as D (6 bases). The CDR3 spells CASSPRTGEKGANVLTF. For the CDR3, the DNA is TGTGCCAGCAGCCCTCGGACGGGAGAAAAGGGGGCCAACGTCCTGACTTTC.